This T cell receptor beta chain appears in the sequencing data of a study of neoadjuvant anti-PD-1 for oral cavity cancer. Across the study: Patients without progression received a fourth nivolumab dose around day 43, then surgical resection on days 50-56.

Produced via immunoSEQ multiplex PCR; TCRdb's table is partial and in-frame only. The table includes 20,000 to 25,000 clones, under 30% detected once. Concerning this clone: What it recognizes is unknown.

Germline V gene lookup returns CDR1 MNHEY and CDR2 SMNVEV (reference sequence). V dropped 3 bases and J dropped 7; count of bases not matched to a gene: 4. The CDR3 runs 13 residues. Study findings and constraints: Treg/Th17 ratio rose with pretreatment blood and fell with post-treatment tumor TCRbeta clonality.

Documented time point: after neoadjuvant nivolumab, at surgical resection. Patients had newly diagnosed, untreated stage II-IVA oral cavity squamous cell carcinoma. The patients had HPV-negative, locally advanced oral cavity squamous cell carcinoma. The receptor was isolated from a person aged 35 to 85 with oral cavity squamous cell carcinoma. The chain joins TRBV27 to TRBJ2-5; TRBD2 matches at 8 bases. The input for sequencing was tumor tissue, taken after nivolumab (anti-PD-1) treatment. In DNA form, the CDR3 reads TGTGCCAGCAGTTTTGGCGGGGGGTGGACCCAGTACTTC. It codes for CASSFGGGWTQYF.